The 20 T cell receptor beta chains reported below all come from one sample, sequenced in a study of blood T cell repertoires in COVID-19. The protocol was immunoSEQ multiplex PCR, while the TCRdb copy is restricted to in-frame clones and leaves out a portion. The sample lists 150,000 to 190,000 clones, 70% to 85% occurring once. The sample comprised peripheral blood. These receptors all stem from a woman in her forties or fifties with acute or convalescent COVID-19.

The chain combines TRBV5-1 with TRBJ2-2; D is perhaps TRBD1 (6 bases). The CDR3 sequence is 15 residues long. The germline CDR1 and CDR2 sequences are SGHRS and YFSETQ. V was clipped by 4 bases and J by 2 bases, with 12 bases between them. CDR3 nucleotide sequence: TGCGCCAGCAGCCCCGACAGGCCCAACACCGGGGAGCTGTTTTTT. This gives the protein CASSPDRPNTGELFF.

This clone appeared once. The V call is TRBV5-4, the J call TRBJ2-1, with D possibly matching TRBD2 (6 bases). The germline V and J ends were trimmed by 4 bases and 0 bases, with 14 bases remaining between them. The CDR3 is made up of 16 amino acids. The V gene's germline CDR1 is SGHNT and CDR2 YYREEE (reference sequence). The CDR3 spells CASSPTGTYSYNEQFF. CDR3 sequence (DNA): TGTGCCAGCAGCCCCACCGGGACTTACTCCTACAATGAGCAGTTCTTC.

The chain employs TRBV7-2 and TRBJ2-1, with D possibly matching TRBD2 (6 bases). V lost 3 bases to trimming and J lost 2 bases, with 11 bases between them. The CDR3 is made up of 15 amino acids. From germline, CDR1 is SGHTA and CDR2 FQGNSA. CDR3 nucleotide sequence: TGTGCCAGCAGCTTGGGACTCCCCACCTACAATGAGCAGTTCTTC. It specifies CASSLGLPTYNEQFF.

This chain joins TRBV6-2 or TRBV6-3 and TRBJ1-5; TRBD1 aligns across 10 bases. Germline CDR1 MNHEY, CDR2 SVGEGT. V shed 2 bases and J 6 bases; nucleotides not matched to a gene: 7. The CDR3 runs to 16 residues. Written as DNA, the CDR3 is TGTGCCAGCAGTTACCGTGGACAGGGGGTTCCTCAGCCCCAGCATTTT. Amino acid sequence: CASSYRGQGVPQPQHF.

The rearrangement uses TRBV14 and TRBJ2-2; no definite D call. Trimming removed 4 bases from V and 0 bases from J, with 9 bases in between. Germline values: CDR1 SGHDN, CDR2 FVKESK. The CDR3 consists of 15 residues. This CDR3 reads CASSLRKSNTGELFF. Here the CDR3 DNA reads TGTGCCAGCAGCCTTAGAAAATCGAACACCGGGGAGCTGTTTTTT.

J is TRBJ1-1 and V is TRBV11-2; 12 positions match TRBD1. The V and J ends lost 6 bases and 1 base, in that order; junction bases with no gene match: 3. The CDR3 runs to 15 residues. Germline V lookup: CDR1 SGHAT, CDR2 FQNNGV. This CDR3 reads CASRGQGAKNTEAFF. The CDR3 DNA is TGTGCCAGCAGGGGACAGGGGGCAAAGAACACTGAAGCTTTCTTT.

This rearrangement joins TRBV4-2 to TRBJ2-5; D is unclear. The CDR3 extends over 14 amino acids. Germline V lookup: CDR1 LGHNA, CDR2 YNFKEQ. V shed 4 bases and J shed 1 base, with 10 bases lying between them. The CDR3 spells CASSRLGLQETQYF. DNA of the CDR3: TGTGCCAGCAGCCGTCTAGGCCTCCAAGAGACCCAGTACTTC.

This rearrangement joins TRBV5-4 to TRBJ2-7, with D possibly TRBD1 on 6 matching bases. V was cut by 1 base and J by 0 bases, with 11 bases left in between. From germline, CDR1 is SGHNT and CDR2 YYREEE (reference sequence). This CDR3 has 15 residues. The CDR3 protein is CASSLSQGSSYEQYF. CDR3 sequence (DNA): TGTGCCAGCAGCTTGTCTCAGGGGAGCTCCTACGAGCAGTACTTC.

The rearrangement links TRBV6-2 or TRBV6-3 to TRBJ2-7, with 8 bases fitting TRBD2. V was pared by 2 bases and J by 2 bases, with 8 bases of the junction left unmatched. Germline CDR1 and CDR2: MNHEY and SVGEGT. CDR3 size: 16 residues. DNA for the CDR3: TGTGCCAGCAGTTACGCTTTGCGGGAGGCGCCCTACGAGCAGTACTTC. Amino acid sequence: CASSYALREAPYEQYF.

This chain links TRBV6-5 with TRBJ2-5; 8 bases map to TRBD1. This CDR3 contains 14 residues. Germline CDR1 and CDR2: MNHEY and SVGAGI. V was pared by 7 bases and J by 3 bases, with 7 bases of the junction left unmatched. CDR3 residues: CASNRGGQEETQYF. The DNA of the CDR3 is TGTGCCAGCAACAGAGGGGGACAGGAAGAGACCCAGTACTTC.

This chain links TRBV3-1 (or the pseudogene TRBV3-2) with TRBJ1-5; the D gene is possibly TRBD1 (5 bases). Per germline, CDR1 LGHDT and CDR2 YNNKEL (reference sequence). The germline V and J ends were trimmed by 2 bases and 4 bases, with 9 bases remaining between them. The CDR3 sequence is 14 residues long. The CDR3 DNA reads TGTGCCAGCAGCCAAACAGGTCTGAATCAGCCCCAGCATTTT. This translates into CASSQTGLNQPQHF.

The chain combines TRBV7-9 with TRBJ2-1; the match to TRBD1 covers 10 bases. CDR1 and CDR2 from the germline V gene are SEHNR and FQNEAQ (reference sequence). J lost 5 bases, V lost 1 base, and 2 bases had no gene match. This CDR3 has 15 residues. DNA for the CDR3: TGTGCCAGCAGCTTAGGACAGGGGGCCCACAATGAGCAGTTCTTC. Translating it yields CASSLGQGAHNEQFF.

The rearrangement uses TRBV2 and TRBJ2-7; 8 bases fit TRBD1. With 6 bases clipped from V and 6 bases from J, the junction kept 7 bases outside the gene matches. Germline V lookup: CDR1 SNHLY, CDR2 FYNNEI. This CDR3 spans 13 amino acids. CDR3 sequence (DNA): TGTGCCAGCAGATACGACAGGGGTGGCGAGCAGTACTTC. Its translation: CASRYDRGGEQYF.

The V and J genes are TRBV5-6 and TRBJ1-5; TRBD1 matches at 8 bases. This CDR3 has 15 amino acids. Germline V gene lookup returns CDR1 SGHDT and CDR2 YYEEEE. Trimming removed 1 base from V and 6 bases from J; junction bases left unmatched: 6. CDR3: CASSLRQGSRQPQHF. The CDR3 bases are TGTGCCAGCAGCTTGAGACAGGGGTCCCGTCAGCCCCAGCATTTT.

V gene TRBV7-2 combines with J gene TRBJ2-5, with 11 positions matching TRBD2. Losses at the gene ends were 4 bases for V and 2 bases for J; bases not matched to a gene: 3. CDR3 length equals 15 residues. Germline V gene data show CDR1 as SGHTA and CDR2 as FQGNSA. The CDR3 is CASSSLAGGQETQYF. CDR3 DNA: TGTGCCAGCAGCTCTTTAGCGGGAGGGCAAGAGACCCAGTACTTC.

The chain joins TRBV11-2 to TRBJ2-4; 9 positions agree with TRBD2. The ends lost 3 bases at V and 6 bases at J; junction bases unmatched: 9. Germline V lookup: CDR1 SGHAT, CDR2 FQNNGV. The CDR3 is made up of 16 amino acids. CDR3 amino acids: CASSFGVAGAANIQYF. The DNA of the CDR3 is TGTGCCAGCAGCTTTGGGGTAGCGGGGGCAGCAAACATTCAGTACTTC.

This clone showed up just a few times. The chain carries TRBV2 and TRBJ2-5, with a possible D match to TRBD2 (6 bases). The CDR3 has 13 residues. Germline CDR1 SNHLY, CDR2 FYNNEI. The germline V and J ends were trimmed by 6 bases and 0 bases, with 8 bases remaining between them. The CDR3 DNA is TGTGCCAGCAGACGGGGGTACCAAGAGACCCAGTACTTC. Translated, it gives CASRRGYQETQYF.

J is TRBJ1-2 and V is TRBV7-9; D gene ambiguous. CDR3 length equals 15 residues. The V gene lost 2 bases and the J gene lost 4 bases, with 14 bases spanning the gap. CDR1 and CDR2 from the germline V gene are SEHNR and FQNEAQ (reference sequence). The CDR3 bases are TGTGCCAGCAGCTTAATATCTGCGGCTTTCTATGGCTACACCTTC. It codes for CASSLISAAFYGYTF.

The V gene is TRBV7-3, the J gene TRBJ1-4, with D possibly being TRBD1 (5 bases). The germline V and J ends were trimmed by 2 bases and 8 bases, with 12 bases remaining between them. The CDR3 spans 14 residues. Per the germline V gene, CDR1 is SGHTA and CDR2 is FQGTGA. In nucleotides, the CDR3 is TGTGCCAGCAGCTTAGCGGCAGGGTTGGAAAAACTGTTTTTT. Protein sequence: CASSLAAGLEKLFF.

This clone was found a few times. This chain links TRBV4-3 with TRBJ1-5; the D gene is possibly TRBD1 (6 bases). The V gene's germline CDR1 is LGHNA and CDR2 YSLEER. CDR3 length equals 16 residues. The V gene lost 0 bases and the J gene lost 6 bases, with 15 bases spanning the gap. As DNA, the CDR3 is TGCGCCAGCAGCCAAGAGTGGCAGGGGCAAGGTCAGCCCCAGCATTTT. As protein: CASSQEWQGQGQPQHF.